Presented here are 21 T cell receptor beta chains from one specimen sequenced in a study of blood T cell repertoires in COVID-19. TCRdb's copy holds only in-frame clones and misses some; the assay was immunoSEQ multiplex PCR. Found here are around 99,000 clones, approximately 82% of them singletons; the top ten hold around a sixth. Sequenced material: peripheral blood. These receptors were collected from an older woman with acute or convalescent COVID-19.

For the CDR3, the DNA is TGTGCCATCAAAGGACAGACAAGCAATCAGCCCCAGCATTTT. Translated, it gives CAIKGQTSNQPQHF. The rearrangement uses TRBV10-3 and TRBJ1-5, with D tentatively TRBD1 (6 bases). The CDR3 sequence is 14 residues long. V lost 7 bases to trimming and J lost 1 base, with 11 bases between them. Looked up from germline, CDR1 is ENHRY and CDR2 is SYGVKD.

In DNA, the CDR3 is TGTGCCAGCAGCTCCACAAAATCAGGCATTCAGTACTTC. Its translation: CASSSTKSGIQYF. The chain links TRBV7-9 to TRBJ2-4; the D is unclear. The CDR3 totals 13 residues. V was clipped by 4 bases and J by 9 bases, with 13 bases between them. CDR1 SEHNR and CDR2 FQNEAQ come from the germline V gene (reference sequence).

This clone occurred once. The chain joins TRBV6-5 to TRBJ1-1; TRBD1 matches at 7 bases. Germline assignment: CDR1 MNHEY and CDR2 SVGAGI. The CDR3 is 15 amino acids. J lost 3 bases, V lost 6 bases, and 10 bases had no gene match. The CDR3 DNA follows: TGTGCCAGCAGACCCTGGACAGGCCGGTACACTGAAGCTTTCTTT. It is translated as CASRPWTGRYTEAFF.

V usage is TRBV10-3 and J usage is TRBJ2-7; 10 nucleotides agree with TRBD1. The CDR3 spans 15 residues. Germline CDR1 and CDR2: ENHRY and SYGVKD. Unmatched junction bases numbered 2, after V lost 3 bases and J lost 0 bases. The CDR3 DNA is TGTGCCATCAGTGATTGGGACAGGGGCTCCTACGAGCAGTACTTC. This codes for CAISDWDRGSYEQYF.

This clone was detected only once. The CDR3: CASSSTGRLPYEQYF. The CDR3 DNA sequence: TGTGCCAGCAGTTCGACAGGGCGCCTTCCGTACGAGCAGTACTTC. V and J are TRBV6-2 or TRBV6-3 and TRBJ2-7, with TRBD1 matching over 7 bases. The CDR3 is 15 residues long. J gave up 4 bases and V 4 bases, and 10 bases lay outside the gene matches. Germline CDR1 and CDR2: MNHEY and SVGEGT.

This sequence joins TRBV6-5 and TRBJ1-2; D gene ambiguous. Looked up from germline, CDR1 is MNHEY and CDR2 is SVGAGI. V lost 2 bases and J lost 2, with 6 bases in between. This CDR3 spans 13 amino acids. Here the CDR3 reads CASSYTRNYGYTF. The DNA for the CDR3 is TGTGCCAGCAGTTACACCAGAAACTATGGCTACACCTTC.

V and J are TRBV4-1 and TRBJ1-2, with a tentative D call TRBD1 (5 bases). The CDR3 runs to 17 residues. The ends were cut back, 0 bases at V and 7 bases at J, with 21 bases in the middle. Germline loops: CDR1 MGHRA, CDR2 YSYEKL. The CDR3 sequence: CASSQDGSGTALGGYTF. DNA of the CDR3: TGCGCCAGCAGCCAAGATGGGAGCGGGACCGCGTTAGGTGGCTACACCTTC.

V is TRBV4-3 and J is TRBJ2-3; 7 positions agree with TRBD2. Germline V gene data show CDR1 as LGHNA and CDR2 as YSLEER. V was pared by 2 bases and J by 1 base, with 3 bases of the junction left unmatched. The CDR3 covers 15 residues. Written as DNA, the CDR3 is TGCGCCAGCAGCCAACGAGGGAGGGGCACAGATACGCAGTATTTT. It translates to CASSQRGRGTDTQYF.

This clone was observed a single time. This chain connects TRBV19 to TRBJ1-4; D might be TRBD1 (5 bases). Trimming removed 4 bases from V and 0 bases from J, with 15 bases in between. Germline V gene data show CDR1 as LNHDA and CDR2 as SQIVND (reference sequence). The CDR3 totals 17 residues. CDR3: CASSTPSDSATNEKLFF. CDR3 sequence (DNA): TGTGCCAGTAGTACCCCATCAGACAGTGCAACTAATGAAAAACTGTTTTTT.

The chain has TRBV30 and TRBJ2-7, with a possible D match to TRBD1 (7 bases). Germline-derived CDR1 and CDR2 are GTSNPN and SVGIG (reference sequence). The CDR3 runs to 14 residues. With 1 base removed from V and 2 bases from J, the gap between germline ends came to 12 bases. CDR3 protein: CAWSAGGPPYEQYF. CDR3 nucleotide sequence: TGTGCCTGGAGTGCAGGGGGGCCTCCCTACGAGCAGTACTTC.

V usage is TRBV5-1 and J usage is TRBJ1-4; D call uncertain. The CDR3 is 16 amino acids. Germline V gene sequence: CDR1 SGHRS, CDR2 YFSETQ. The V and J ends lost 2 bases and 4 bases respectively, with 15 bases between them. For the CDR3, the DNA is TGCGCCAGCAGCTTTGCCCCCCTCGGTGGTAATGAAAAACTGTTTTTT. Translated: CASSFAPLGGNEKLFF.

The V and J genes are TRBV19 and TRBJ1-2, with D unclear. Germline CDR1 reads LNHDA; CDR2 reads SQIVND (reference sequence). The CDR3 has 14 amino acids. Trimming shortened V by 3 bases and J by 3 bases, and 11 bases separated the two germline ends. CDR3 sequence: CASSMGVIDYGYTF. CDR3 DNA sequence: TGTGCCAGTAGTATGGGAGTGATCGACTATGGCTACACCTTC. The full variable domain, its missing parts supplied by reference TRBV19 and TRBJ1-2, is DGGITQSPKYLFRKEGQNVTLSCEQNLNHDAMYWYRQDPGQGLRLIYYSQIVNDFQKGDIAEGYSVSREKKESFPLTVTSAQKNPTAFYLCASSMGVIDYGYTFGSGTRLTVV.

This clone was seen a single time. This chain links TRBV6-4 with TRBJ2-7; a possible D gene is TRBD2 (5 bases). CDR1 is MRHNA and CDR2 is SNTAGT in the germline V gene. This CDR3 spans 16 amino acids. V lost 3 bases to trimming and J lost 3 bases, with 18 bases between them. The CDR3 reads CASSELDFNGFYEQYF. The DNA for the CDR3 is TGTGCCAGCAGTGAATTGGACTTCAACGGATTCTACGAGCAGTACTTC.

The DNA of the CDR3 is TGTGCCAGCAGTTTCGGGGGGGCCGTATACAATGAGCAGTTCTTC. Protein product: CASSFGGAVYNEQFF. The chain is built from TRBV6-2 or TRBV6-3 and TRBJ2-1, with TRBD2 identical over 8 bases. The trim removed 4 bases at V and 4 bases at J, leaving 6 bases unmatched. This CDR3 comprises 15 residues. CDR1 and CDR2 (germline): MNHEY, SVGEGT.

This clone was seen just once. This chain uses TRBV30 with TRBJ2-7; 8 bases line up with TRBD1. This CDR3 spans 14 amino acids. J was trimmed by 7 bases and V by 2 bases; bases with no gene match: 10. CDR1 GTSNPN and CDR2 SVGIG come from the germline V gene (reference sequence). The CDR3: CAWSPTGGVGEQYF. CDR3 bases: TGTGCCTGGAGTCCCACAGGGGGAGTGGGTGAGCAGTACTTC.

V gene TRBV28 combines with J gene TRBJ1-4; a weak D match, TRBD1 (5 bases). CDR3 length: 15 amino acids. Between the trimmed V and J ends, which lost 5 bases and 7 bases, there was a span of 17 bases. Germline V gives CDR1 MDHEN, CDR2 SYDVKM. Written as DNA, the CDR3 is TGTGCCAGCAGTGCCCCCGGGACTGTCCCTGAAAAACTGTTTTTT. As protein: CASSAPGTVPEKLFF. Using reference TRBV28 and TRBJ1-4 for the parts outside the CDR3, the full variable domain is DVKVTQSSRYLVKRTGEKVFLECVQDMDHENMFWYRQDPGLGLRLIYFSYDVKMKEKGDIPEGYSVSREKKERFSLILESASTNQTSMYLCASSAPGTVPEKLFFGSGTQLSVL.

The chain couples TRBV11-2 to TRBJ2-1; 11 bases align to TRBD2. The CDR3 loop spans 15 amino acids. The V and J ends lost 1 base and 11 bases, in that order; junction bases with no gene match: 7. Germline CDR1 SGHAT, CDR2 FQNNGV. The CDR3 nucleotides read TGTGCCAGCAGCTTAGGTGCTAGCGGGGGGATTAAGCAGTTCTTC. It is translated as CASSLGASGGIKQFF.

The chain recombines TRBV9 with TRBJ2-1, with TRBD1 as a possible D gene (6 bases). Germline V gene sequence: CDR1 SGDLS, CDR2 YYNGEE. Trimming stripped 0 bases from V and 0 bases from J, with 13 bases between. This CDR3 is 17 amino acids long. This chain's CDR3 is CASSVGEGVSSYNEQFF. The CDR3 region has the DNA TGTGCCAGCAGCGTAGGAGAGGGGGTGAGCTCCTACAATGAGCAGTTCTTC. The entire variable domain, with the rest obtained from reference TRBV9 and TRBJ2-1, is as follows: DSGVTQTPKHLITATGQRVTLRCSPRSGDLSVYWYQQSLDQGLQFLIQYYNGEERAKGNILERFSAQQFPDLHSELNLSSLELGDSALYFCASSVGEGVSSYNEQFFGPGTRLTVL.

This clone was counted between two and nine times. The chain links TRBV18 to TRBJ2-7; TRBD2 matches at 7 bases. The CDR3 runs to 14 residues. Trimming removed 3 bases from V and 9 bases from J; junction bases left unmatched: 11. CDR1 is KGHSH, CDR2 LQKENI, per germline. This chain's CDR3 is CASSPLTGGIRQYF. The CDR3, as DNA: TGTGCCAGCTCACCCTTGACGGGGGGTATTCGGCAGTACTTC.

The chain carries TRBV28 and TRBJ2-2; D is perhaps TRBD1 (5 bases). The CDR3 totals 14 residues. The germline V gene encodes CDR1 MDHEN and CDR2 SYDVKM. V lost 6 bases and J lost 1, with 9 bases in between. CDR3 bases: TGTGCCAGCAGCCAGGGCGGGAACACCGGGGAGCTGTTTTTT. Amino acids: CASSQGGNTGELFF. Supplemented by reference TRBV28 and TRBJ2-2, the full variable domain reads DVKVTQSSRYLVKRTGEKVFLECVQDMDHENMFWYRQDPGLGLRLIYFSYDVKMKEKGDIPEGYSVSREKKERFSLILESASTNQTSMYLCASSQGGNTGELFFGEGSRLTVL.

The genes are TRBV4-2 and TRBJ2-1; D remains unclear. The CDR3 consists of 14 residues. Trimming cost V 0 bases and J 4 bases, with 7 bases left between them. Germline V gives CDR1 LGHNA, CDR2 YNFKEQ. The CDR3, as DNA: TGTGCCAGCAGCCAAGAGGCCGAATACAATGAGCAGTTCTTC. As protein: CASSQEAEYNEQFF.